This TCR beta chain was recovered during a study of vaccination and CD4 T cells after COVID-19. The Oncomine TCR Beta short-read assay was applied to DNA of cultured CD4+ T cells. One entry per CDR3 protein results from TCRdb running MiXCR on the PCR reads. The data contain approximately 10,000 distinct CDR3 sequences, 55% to 70% of them seen just once; the ten biggest clones take up roughly 8%. Trimming removed 2 bases at V and 7 bases at J, with 3 bases between. Germline-derived CDR1 and CDR2 are SNHLY and FYNNEI. The CDR3 is 11 amino acids. Noted treatment: approximately 9-day PBMC culture with coronavirus spike peptide pools or control peptides (ViraFEST assay). Via ViraFEST, peptide pools expanded antigen-specific T cells before TCR sequencing. In regard to this clonotype: Its target is not known.

The TCR comes from a human donor who had recovered from COVID-19. The chain combines TRBV2 with TRBJ2-1; D is unclear. Sample: CD4+ T cells from blood, cultured in vitro. CDR3 sequence reads: CASSEWNEQFF. Here the CDR3 DNA reads TGTGCCAGCAGTGAATGGAATGAGCAGTTCTTC.